Below, 32 T cell receptor beta chains from the same sample are listed, as sequenced in a study of CXCR3-negative and CXCR3-positive naive CD8 T cells. The TRB libraries of cDNA were built by UMI-labeled 5' RACE. TCRdb re-analyzed the 5' RACE reads; it lists each CDR3 protein once, without DNA. This sample's table reports tens of thousands of distinct CDR3 sequences. The sequenced sample was naive CXCR3- CD8+ T cells from blood. Subset indicated: CD45RO-CCR7+CD27+CD95- naive CD8+ T cells lacking CXCR3 (TNR3-). These receptors all stem from a human donor in good health. Some clones in this sample may be carry-over from other donors' samples.

The chain has TRBV12-3 or TRBV12-4 and TRBJ1-1. The length of the CDR3 is 12 residues. CDR3 loop: CASSPDNSEAFF.

The V call is TRBV5-1, the J call TRBJ1-1. The germline V gene has CDR1 SGHRS and CDR2 YFSETQ. The CDR3 length is 15 residues. This CDR3 reads CASSLSSDGNTEAFF.

The V call is TRBV29-1, the J call TRBJ2-7; TCRdb returns TRBD1, unconfirmable since there is no DNA. The V gene's germline CDR1 is SQVTM and CDR2 ANQGSEA. The CDR3 length is 14 residues. CDR3 amino acids: CSVEGRVVTYEQYF.

The V and J genes are TRBV4-3 and TRBJ2-1; TCRdb's D gene call, TRBD2, goes unchecked for lack of DNA. This CDR3 spans 14 amino acids. The germline CDR1 and CDR2 sequences are LGHNA and YSLEER. CDR3 sequence reads: CASSIGLAYNEQLF.

The chain has TRBV12-3 or TRBV12-4 and TRBJ2-5. The CDR3 contains 13 residues. CDR3 amino acids: CASSLSARETQYF.

This chain uses TRBV29-1 with TRBJ2-3; TCRdb designates TRBD2, a call that cannot be tested without DNA. CDR1 is SQVTM and CDR2 is ANQGSEA in the germline V gene. This CDR3 is built from 13 residues. CDR3 region: CSALAGGPNTQYF.

This chain uses TRBV6-5 with TRBJ2-6; TCRdb's D gene call, TRBD1, goes unchecked for lack of DNA. The CDR3 consists of 19 residues. Germline V CDR1 and CDR2: MNHEY, SVGAGI. The CDR3 here is CASRKGRGRGLSGANVLTF.

The J gene is TRBJ2-1, the V gene TRBV20-1; TCRdb's D gene call, TRBD2, goes unchecked for lack of DNA. The CDR3 sequence is 13 residues long. CDR1 is DFQATT and CDR2 is SNEGSKA in the germline V gene (reference sequence). CDR3 loop: CSARGRTSGEQFF.

The V gene is TRBV29-1, the J gene TRBJ2-1; TCRdb selects TRBD2, and the lack of DNA leaves this call unchecked. Germline loops: CDR1 SQVTM, CDR2 ANQGSEA. There are 14 residues in the CDR3. Here the CDR3 reads CSVEGREAYNEQFF.

This chain joins TRBV5-6 and TRBJ2-6; there is no DNA to check the TCRdb D call of TRBD1. The CDR3 extends over 14 amino acids. The germline gives CDR1 SGHDT, CDR2 YYEEEE. The chain's CDR3 is CASSSPGWANVLTF.

The chain uses TRBV9 and TRBJ2-3; lacking DNA, the TRBD2 call made by TCRdb goes unchecked. This CDR3 has 16 residues. Per germline, CDR1 SGDLS and CDR2 YYNGEE. Here the CDR3 reads CASSDRLADDTDTQYF.

Frequency places this clonotype as medium-sized (0.01 to 0.1%). The chain joins TRBV12-3 or TRBV12-4 to TRBJ2-1; TCRdb picks TRBD1, but there is no DNA to check that call. CDR3 length: 14 amino acids. The chain's CDR3 is CASSAGTGRNEQFF.

The CDR3 protein is CASSLSSGEYEQYF. This chain links TRBV7-2 with TRBJ2-7; the D call of TRBD2 rests on TCRdb alone, since no DNA is present to check it. From germline, CDR1 is SGHTA and CDR2 FQGNSA. The CDR3 spans 14 residues. Complete variable domain (other parts from reference TRBV7-2 and TRBJ2-7): GAGVSQSPSNKVTEKGKDVELRCDPISGHTALYWYRQSLGQGLEFLIYFQGNSAPDKSGLPSDRFSAERTGGSVSTLTIQRTQQEDSAVYLCASSLSSGEYEQYFGPGTRLTVT.

The chain is built from TRBV28 and TRBJ2-7; TCRdb names TRBD1, which stays unverified in the absence of DNA. CDR1 MDHEN and CDR2 SYDVKM come from the germline V gene. This CDR3 is built from 12 residues. The chain's CDR3 is CASRTGAYEQYF. Based on the CDR3 plus reference TRBV28 and TRBJ2-7, the full variable domain is DVKVTQSSRYLVKRTGEKVFLECVQDMDHENMFWYRQDPGLGLRLIYFSYDVKMKEKGDIPEGYSVSREKKERFSLILESASTNQTSMYLCASRTGAYEQYFGPGTRLTVT.

The rearrangement joins TRBV7-2 to TRBJ2-5. CDR1 and CDR2 from the germline V gene are SGHTA and FQGNSA. The CDR3 sequence is 13 residues long. CDR3 loop: CASSFEPQETQYF.

CDR3 protein: CASSLDEYTEAFF. The chain joins TRBV7-9 to TRBJ1-1. Germline values: CDR1 SEHNR, CDR2 FQNEAQ (reference sequence). CDR3 length: 13 residues.

V usage is TRBV18 and J usage is TRBJ2-5. The CDR3 spans 15 residues. The germline gives CDR1 KGHSH, CDR2 LQKENI. The CDR3 protein is CASSPPNRLSETQYF.

CDR3 sequence reads: CAGTWGYNEQFF. The rearrangement joins TRBV7-9 to TRBJ2-1. Germline V CDR1 and CDR2: SEHNR, FQNEAQ (reference sequence). The CDR3 covers 12 residues.

The J gene is TRBJ2-2, the V gene TRBV7-9; as DNA is missing, the TRBD2 call by TCRdb cannot be tested. The CDR3 has 12 residues. Germline V gene sequence: CDR1 SEHNR, CDR2 FQNEAQ (reference sequence). CDR3 protein: CAKRLNTGELFF.

V and J are TRBV27 and TRBJ2-3; TCRdb's D gene call, TRBD1, goes unchecked for lack of DNA. This CDR3 has 14 residues. The germline gives CDR1 MNHEY, CDR2 SMNVEV (reference sequence). The CDR3 loop reads CASTPGAYPDTQYF.

CDR3 residues: CSVDSGFSHYGYTF. J is TRBJ1-2 and V is TRBV29-1; the TRBD1 assignment by TCRdb is unverifiable without DNA. The CDR3 covers 14 residues. Looked up from germline, CDR1 is SQVTM and CDR2 is ANQGSEA. Full variable domain (remainder filled in from reference TRBV29-1 and TRBJ1-2): SAVISQKPSRDICQRGTSLTIQCQVDSQVTMMFWYRQQPGQSLTLIATANQGSEATYESGFVIDKFPISRPNLTFSTLTVSNMSPEDSSIYLCSVDSGFSHYGYTFGSGTRLTVV.

CDR3 sequence reads: CASSQSRGPYYYGYTF. The J gene is TRBJ1-2, the V gene TRBV14. This CDR3 is 16 amino acids long. The germline V gene has CDR1 SGHDN and CDR2 FVKESK. Together with reference TRBV14 and TRBJ1-2, the CDR3 gives the full variable domain: EAGVTQFPSHSVIEKGQTVTLRCDPISGHDNLYWYRRVMGKEIKFLLHFVKESKQDESGMPNNRFLAERTGGTYSTLKVQPAELEDSGVYFCASSQSRGPYYYGYTFGSGTRLTVV.

V gene TRBV20-1 combines with J gene TRBJ2-1; TCRdb gives TRBD2 as the D gene, but with no DNA this cannot be confirmed. Germline V CDR1 and CDR2: DFQATT, SNEGSKA (reference sequence). The CDR3 length is 15 residues. The chain's CDR3 is CSARDIGGAYNEQFF.

This chain joins TRBV6-5 and TRBJ2-2; TCRdb names TRBD2, which stays unverified in the absence of DNA. The CDR3 runs 13 residues. CDR1 MNHEY and CDR2 SVGAGI come from the germline V gene. The CDR3 here is CASSPGIAGELFF.

V is TRBV4-3 and J is TRBJ1-2; TCRdb calls TRBD1, which cannot be checked without DNA. CDR1 and CDR2 (germline): LGHNA, YSLEER. CDR3 length equals 20 residues. The CDR3: CASSQDARTAGGARSYGYTF.

V is TRBV7-2 and J is TRBJ1-3; with no DNA, the TCRdb D assignment of TRBD1 cannot be verified. In germline, CDR1 is SGHTA, CDR2 FQGNSA. CDR3 length equals 15 residues. The chain's CDR3 is CASSYRGSAGNTIYF.

The chain recombines TRBV29-1 with TRBJ1-2. Per the germline V gene, CDR1 is SQVTM and CDR2 is ANQGSEA. CDR3 length equals 14 residues. The CDR3 protein is CSVVGSEGNYGYTF.

The V and J genes are TRBV3-1 and TRBJ2-1; the TRBD1 assignment by TCRdb is unverifiable without DNA. CDR3 length equals 17 residues. The germline gives CDR1 LGHDT, CDR2 YNNKEL (reference sequence). CDR3 sequence reads: CASSQDMSAGLYNEQFF.

The V gene is TRBV5-1, the J gene TRBJ2-1; the TRBD2 assignment by TCRdb is unverifiable without DNA. The CDR3 is 18 residues long. Per the germline V gene, CDR1 is SGHRS and CDR2 is YFSETQ. The chain's CDR3 is CASSLSPPGTRGINEQLF.

J is TRBJ2-2 and V is TRBV12-3 or TRBV12-4; TCRdb calls TRBD1, which cannot be checked without DNA. This CDR3 has 13 residues. CDR3 in amino acids: CASGTAYTGELFF.

The gene calls are TRBV29-1 and TRBJ2-3; TCRdb reports TRBD2, a call that lacks DNA to check it against. Germline values: CDR1 SQVTM, CDR2 ANQGSEA. The CDR3 is made up of 16 amino acids. CDR3 in amino acids: CSVDGTSGAFVDTQYF.

The V call is TRBV7-3, the J call TRBJ1-1. Germline values: CDR1 SGHTA, CDR2 FQGTGA. CDR3 length: 15 amino acids. The CDR3 is CASSSTGEGYTEAFF.